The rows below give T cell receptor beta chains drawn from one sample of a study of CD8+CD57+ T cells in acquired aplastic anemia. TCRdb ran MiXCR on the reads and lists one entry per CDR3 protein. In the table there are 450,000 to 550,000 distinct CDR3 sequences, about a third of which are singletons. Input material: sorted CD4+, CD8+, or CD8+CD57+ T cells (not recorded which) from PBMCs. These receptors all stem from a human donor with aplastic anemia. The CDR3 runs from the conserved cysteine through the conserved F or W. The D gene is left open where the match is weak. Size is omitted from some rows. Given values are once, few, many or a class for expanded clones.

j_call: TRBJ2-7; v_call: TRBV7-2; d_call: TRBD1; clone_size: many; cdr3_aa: CASSYRDRSYEQYF; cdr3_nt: TGTGCCAGCAGCTACCGGGACAGAAGCTACGAGCAGTACTTC
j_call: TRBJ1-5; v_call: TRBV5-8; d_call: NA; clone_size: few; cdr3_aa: CASSRTMDGNQPQHF; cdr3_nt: TGTGCCAGCAGCCGAACTATGGACGGGAATCAGCCCCAGCATTTT
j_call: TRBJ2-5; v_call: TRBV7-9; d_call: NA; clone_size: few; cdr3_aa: CASSRSWRIQETQYF; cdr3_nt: TGTGCCAGCAGCCGTAGTTGGCGGATCCAAGAGACCCAGTACTTC
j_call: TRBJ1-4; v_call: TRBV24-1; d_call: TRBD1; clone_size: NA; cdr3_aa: CATSEGQGGKLFF; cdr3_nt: TGTGCCACCAGTGAGGGACAGGGGGGAAAACTGTTTTTT
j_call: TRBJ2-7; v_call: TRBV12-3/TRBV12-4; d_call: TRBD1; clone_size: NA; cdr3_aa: CASTGTGPRSFYEQYF; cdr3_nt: TGTGCCAGCACCGGGACAGGTCCGAGATCGTTCTACGAGCAGTACTTC
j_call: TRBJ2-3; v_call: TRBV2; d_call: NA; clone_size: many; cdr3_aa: CASRQVFSTDTQYF; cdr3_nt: TGTGCCAGCCGACAGGTCTTTAGCACAGATACGCAGTATTTT
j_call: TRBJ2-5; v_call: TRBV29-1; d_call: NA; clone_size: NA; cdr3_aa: CSAPLQGLETQYF; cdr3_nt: TGCAGCGCGCCACTCCAGGGGCTCGAGACCCAGTACTTC
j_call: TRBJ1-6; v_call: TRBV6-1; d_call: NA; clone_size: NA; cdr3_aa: CASSPLGKTLHF; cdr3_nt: TGTGCCAGCAGCCCCCTGGGAAAAACCCTCCACTTT
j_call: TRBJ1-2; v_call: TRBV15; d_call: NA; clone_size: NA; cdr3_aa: CATSRDSGGYTF; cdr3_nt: TGTGCCACCAGCAGAGATTCGGGCGGCTACACCTTC
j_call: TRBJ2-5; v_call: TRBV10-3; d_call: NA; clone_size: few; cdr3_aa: CAISGAEETQYF; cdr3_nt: TGTGCCATCAGTGGAGCTGAGGAGACCCAGTACTTC
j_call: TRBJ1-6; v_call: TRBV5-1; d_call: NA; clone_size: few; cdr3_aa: CASSLSGDSPFHF; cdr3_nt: TGCGCCAGCAGCTTGAGCGGAGATTCACCCTTCCACTTT
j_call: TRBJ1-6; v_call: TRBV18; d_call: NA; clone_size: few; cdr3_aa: CASSPGTTDNSPLHF; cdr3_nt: TGTGCCAGCTCACCTGGGACGACAGATAATTCACCCCTCCACTTT
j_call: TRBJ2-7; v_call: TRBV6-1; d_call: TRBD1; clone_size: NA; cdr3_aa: CASRLTGTGVYEQYF; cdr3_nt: TGTGCCAGCAGACTAACCGGGACAGGAGTCTACGAGCAGTACTTC
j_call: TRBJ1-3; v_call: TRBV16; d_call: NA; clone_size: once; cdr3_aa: CACSQTGPGNTIYF; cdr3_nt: TGTGCCTGCAGCCAAACAGGGCCTGGAAACACCATATATTTT
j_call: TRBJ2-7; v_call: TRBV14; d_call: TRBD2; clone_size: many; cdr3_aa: CASSQLLAVEQYF; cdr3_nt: TGTGCCAGCAGCCAGCTTCTAGCGGTCGAGCAGTACTTC
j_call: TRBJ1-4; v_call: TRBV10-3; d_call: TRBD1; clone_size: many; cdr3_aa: CAISGQGNEKLFF; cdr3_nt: TGTGCCATCAGTGGACAGGGGAACGAAAAACTGTTTTTT
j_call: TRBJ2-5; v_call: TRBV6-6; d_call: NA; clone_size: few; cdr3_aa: CASSSHLVGETQYF; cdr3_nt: TGTGCCAGCAGTTCCCACCTGGTAGGAGAGACCCAGTACTTC
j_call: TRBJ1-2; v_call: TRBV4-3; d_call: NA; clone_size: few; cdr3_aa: CASSQGPGVDGYTF; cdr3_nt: TGCGCCAGCAGCCAAGGCCCGGGGGTAGATGGCTACACCTTC
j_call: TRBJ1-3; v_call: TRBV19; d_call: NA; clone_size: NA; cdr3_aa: CASSQFSSGNTIYF; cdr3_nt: TGTGCCAGCAGCCAATTCTCATCTGGAAACACCATATATTTT
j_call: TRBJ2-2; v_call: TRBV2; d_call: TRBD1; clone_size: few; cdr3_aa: CASSEIGQVTGELFF; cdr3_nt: TGTGCCAGCAGTGAAATTGGACAGGTCACCGGGGAGCTGTTTTTT
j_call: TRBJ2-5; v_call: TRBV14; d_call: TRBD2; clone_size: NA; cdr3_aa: CASSRLADGETQYF; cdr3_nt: TGTGCCAGCAGTCGACTAGCGGACGGGGAGACCCAGTACTTC
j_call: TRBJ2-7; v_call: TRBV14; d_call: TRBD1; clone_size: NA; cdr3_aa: CASPGQGYEQYF; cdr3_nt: TGTGCCAGCCCGGGACAGGGCTACGAGCAGTACTTC
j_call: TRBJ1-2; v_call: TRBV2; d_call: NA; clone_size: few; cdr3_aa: CASSPQGDNGYTF; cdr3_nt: TGTGCCAGCAGTCCCCAGGGAGACAATGGCTACACCTTC
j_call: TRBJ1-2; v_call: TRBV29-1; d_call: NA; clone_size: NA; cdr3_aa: CSELDSNYGYTF; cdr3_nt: TGCAGTGAATTGGACAGCAACTATGGCTACACCTTC
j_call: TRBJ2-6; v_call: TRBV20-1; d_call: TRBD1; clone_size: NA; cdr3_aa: CSAHRGSGANVLTF; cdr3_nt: TGCAGTGCCCACAGGGGCTCAGGGGCCAACGTCCTGACTTTC
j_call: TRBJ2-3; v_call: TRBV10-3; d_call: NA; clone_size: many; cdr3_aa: CAIKSYKGQQYF; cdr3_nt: TGTGCCATCAAATCCTACAAGGGACAGCAGTATTTT
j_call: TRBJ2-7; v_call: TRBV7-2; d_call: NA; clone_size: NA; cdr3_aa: CASSLVPGISYEQYF; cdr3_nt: TGTGCCAGCAGCTTAGTTCCGGGGATTTCCTACGAGCAGTACTTC
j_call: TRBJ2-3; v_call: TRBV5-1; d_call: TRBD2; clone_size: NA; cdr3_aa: CASRSGLAGDTQYF; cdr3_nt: TGCGCCAGCAGAAGTGGGCTAGCGGGAGATACGCAGTATTTT
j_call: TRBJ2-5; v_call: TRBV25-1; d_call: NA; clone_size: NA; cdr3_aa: CASSDIRRQALKTQYF; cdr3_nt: TGTGCCAGCAGTGATATCCGCCGTCAGGCTTTAAAGACCCAGTACTTC
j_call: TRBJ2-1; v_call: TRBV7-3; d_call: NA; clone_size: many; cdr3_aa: CASSLSQVNEQFF; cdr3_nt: TGTGCCAGCAGCTTAAGCCAGGTCAATGAGCAGTTCTTC
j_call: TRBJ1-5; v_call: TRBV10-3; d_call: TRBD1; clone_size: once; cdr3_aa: CAIRAGQSINQPQHF; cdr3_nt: TGTGCCATCAGGGCGGGACAGAGTATCAATCAGCCCCAGCATTTT
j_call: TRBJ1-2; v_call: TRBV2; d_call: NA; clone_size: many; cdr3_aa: CASMIDYGYTF; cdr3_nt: TGTGCCAGCATGATTGACTATGGCTACACCTTC
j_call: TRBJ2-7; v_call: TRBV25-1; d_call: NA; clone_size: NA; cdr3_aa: CASSASSESHEQYF; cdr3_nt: TGTGCCAGCAGTGCTAGCTCCGAATCCCACGAGCAGTACTTC
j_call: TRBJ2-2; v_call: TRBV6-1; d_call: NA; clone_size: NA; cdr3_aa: CASSALSGANTGELFF; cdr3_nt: TGTGCCAGCAGTGCTCTATCGGGAGCTAACACCGGGGAGCTGTTTTTT
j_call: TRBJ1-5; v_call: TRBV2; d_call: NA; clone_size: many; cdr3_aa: CASSELKGNQPQHF; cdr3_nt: TGTGCCAGCAGTGAGTTAAAAGGGAATCAGCCCCAGCATTTT
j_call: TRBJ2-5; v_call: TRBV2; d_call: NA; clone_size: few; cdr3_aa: CASKIWVGTVQETQYF; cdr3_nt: TGTGCCAGCAAAATCTGGGTTGGTACGGTTCAAGAGACCCAGTACTTC
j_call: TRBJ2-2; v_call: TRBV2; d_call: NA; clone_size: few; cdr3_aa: CASSVQGAGELFF; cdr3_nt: TGTGCCAGCAGTGTTCAGGGCGCCGGGGAGCTGTTTTTT
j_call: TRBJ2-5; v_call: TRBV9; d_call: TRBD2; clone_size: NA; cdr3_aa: CASSVAGGPGETQYF; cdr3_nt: TGTGCCAGCAGCGTAGCGGGGGGGCCAGGGGAGACCCAGTACTTC
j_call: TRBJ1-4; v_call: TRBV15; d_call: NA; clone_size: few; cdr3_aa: CATSRSYPGRGATNEKLFF; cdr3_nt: TGTGCCACCAGCAGAAGCTACCCCGGGCGAGGTGCAACTAATGAAAAACTGTTTTTT
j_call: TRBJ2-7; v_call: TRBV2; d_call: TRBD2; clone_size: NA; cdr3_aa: CASSPERGGVEQYF; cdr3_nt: TGTGCCAGCAGCCCAGAGCGGGGGGGCGTCGAGCAGTACTTC
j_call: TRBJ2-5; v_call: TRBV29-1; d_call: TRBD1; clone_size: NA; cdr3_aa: CSVERDRGAKTQYF; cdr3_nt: TGCAGCGTTGAAAGGGACAGGGGGGCGAAGACCCAGTACTTC
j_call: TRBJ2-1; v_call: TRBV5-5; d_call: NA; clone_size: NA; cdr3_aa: CASSGQASYNEQFF; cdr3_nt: TGTGCCAGCAGTGGGCAGGCGTCCTACAATGAGCAGTTCTTC
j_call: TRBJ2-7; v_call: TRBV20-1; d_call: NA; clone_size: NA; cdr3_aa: CSASGGGPKSYEQYF; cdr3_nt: TGCAGTGCTTCTGGCGGGGGCCCTAAATCCTACGAGCAGTACTTC
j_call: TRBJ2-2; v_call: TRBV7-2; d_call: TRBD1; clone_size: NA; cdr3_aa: CASSTYRGTNTGELFF; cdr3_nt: TGTGCCAGCAGCACGTACAGGGGGACTAACACCGGGGAGCTGTTTTTT